The 30 T cell receptor beta chains below all came from one sample that was sequenced in a study of beta chain features in type 1 diabetes. As every portion of the isolated RNA was reverse transcribed, the sequencing read expressed TCRB transcripts. Here immunoSEQ multiplex PCR was the method, and the copy in TCRdb shows in-frame clones only, minus some. This table has about 620,000 clones, roughly a sixth appearing once. Material: naive CD4+ T cells from blood. The receptors here all came from a man between 18 and 29 years old in good health.

The V and J genes are TRBV19 and TRBJ1-2; 11 positions match TRBD1. The J segment lost 2 bases and the V segment lost 4 bases, leaving 9 bases of the junction unmatched. Germline CDR1 and CDR2: LNHDA and SQIVND (reference sequence). The CDR3 contains 17 residues. The CDR3: CASSTPGQGDRNYGYTF. CDR3 in DNA: TGTGCCAGTAGTACCCCGGGACAGGGGGATCGGAACTATGGCTACACCTTC.

This clone was seen a handful of times. The rearrangement joins TRBV30 to TRBJ2-1, with 8 nucleotides matching TRBD2. The CDR3 contains 21 residues. V lost 4 bases, J lost 2 bases, and 25 bases stayed unmatched. CDR1 and CDR2 from the germline V gene are GTSNPN and SVGIG (reference sequence). As DNA, the CDR3 is TGTGCCTGGATCCCACCCGTGGGCAACTACGGGGGGGTCCGGACCTACAATGAGCAGTTCTTC. The encoded protein is CAWIPPVGNYGGVRTYNEQFF.

The sample holds a few counts of this clone. The chain recombines TRBV7-2 with TRBJ1-1; possibly TRBD1 for D (5 bases). Germline values: CDR1 SGHTA, CDR2 FQGNSA. The CDR3 is 15 residues long. The V end was cut by 7 bases, the J end by 0 bases, with 15 bases between. In DNA form, the CDR3 reads TGTGCCAGCACCCCCGAACAGGCGATGAACACTGAAGCTTTCTTT. It specifies CASTPEQAMNTEAFF.

This clone was counted a few times. The V call is TRBV5-6, the J call TRBJ2-1, with D hard to call. This CDR3 is 15 amino acids long. CDR1 and CDR2 from the germline V gene are SGHDT and YYEEEE. Trimming shortened V by 1 base and J by 0 bases, and 8 bases separated the two germline ends. DNA of the CDR3: TGTGCCAGCAGCTTGATCGACTTCTCCTACAATGAGCAGTTCTTC. Residues: CASSLIDFSYNEQFF.

The CDR3 DNA reads TGTGCCAGCAGCTCCCCGGGGGGCAGGGGGGATTCACCCCTCCACTTT. Translated: CASSSPGGRGDSPLHF. This chain uses TRBV7-9 with TRBJ1-6; 7 bases match TRBD1. Trimming cost V 4 bases and J 8 bases; bases outside gene matches: 11. The CDR3 runs 16 residues. Germline V gives CDR1 SEHNR, CDR2 FQNEAQ (reference sequence). Filled out from reference TRBV7-9 and TRBJ1-6, the complete variable domain reads DTGVSQNPRHKITKRGQNVTFRCDPISEHNRLYWYRQTLGQGPEFLTYFQNEAQLEKSRLLSDRFSAERPKGSFSTLEIQRTEQGDSAMYLCASSSPGGRGDSPLHFGNGTRLTVT.

V and J are TRBV28 and TRBJ1-5; D not resolved. V was cut by 2 bases and J by 3 bases, with 11 bases left in between. This CDR3 is built from 15 residues. Germline CDR1 and CDR2: MDHEN and SYDVKM. The DNA for the CDR3 is TGTGCCAGCAGTTTAACCATTCGGACCAATCAGCCCCAGCATTTT. It codes for CASSLTIRTNQPQHF.

In its sample, this clone was seen a few times. CDR3 in amino acids: CASSSPRDSNLYEQYF. CDR3 bases: TGTGCCAGCAGTTCCCCCCGGGACAGTAACCTCTACGAGCAGTACTTC. J is TRBJ2-7 and V is TRBV28, with 7 bases matching TRBD1. This CDR3 is 16 amino acids long. V trimming: 4 bases; J trimming: 3 bases; junction bases outside the gene matches: 12. Germline V gives CDR1 MDHEN, CDR2 SYDVKM.

This clone showed up just a few times. The rearrangement joins TRBV18 to TRBJ2-7; D unclear. Germline CDR1 is KGHSH and CDR2 is LQKENI. The CDR3 has 13 residues. V lost 5 bases, J lost 6 bases, and 14 bases lay in between. The CDR3 spells CASSTPSVSEQYF. The CDR3 DNA reads TGTGCCAGCTCAACCCCATCAGTATCCGAGCAGTACTTC.

Only a few counts were recorded for this clone. V is TRBV13 and J is TRBJ2-7; perhaps TRBD2 as D (6 bases). Looked up from germline, CDR1 is PRHDT and CDR2 is FYEKMQ (reference sequence). V was clipped by 3 bases and J by 0 bases, with 18 bases between them. The CDR3 covers 17 residues. CDR3 protein: CASSFHLTGLDSYEQYF. CDR3 DNA: TGTGCCAGCAGCTTCCACCTCACGGGACTCGACTCCTACGAGCAGTACTTC.

The chain joins TRBV5-1 to TRBJ1-1; 7 bases line up with TRBD1. V was clipped by 3 bases and J by 4 bases; unmatched bases: 3. This CDR3 has 13 residues. CDR1 and CDR2 from the germline V gene are SGHRS and YFSETQ. CDR3 in amino acids: CASSYPGGTEAFF. The DNA for the CDR3 is TGCGCCAGCAGCTATCCAGGGGGCACTGAAGCTTTCTTT.

V usage is TRBV6-1 and J usage is TRBJ2-3; TRBD2 matches at 7 bases. V gave up 7 bases and J gave up 0 bases; unmatched junction bases: 1. CDR3 size: 13 residues. Germline CDR1 is MNHNS and CDR2 is SASEGT. CDR3 sequence: CASTSGSTDTQYF. DNA of the CDR3: TGTGCCAGCACTAGCGGTAGCACAGATACGCAGTATTTT.

The CDR3 sequence: CASSLKQGNTGELFF. In DNA form, the CDR3 reads TGCGCCAGCAGCTTGAAACAGGGGAACACCGGGGAGCTGTTTTTT. The chain is built from TRBV5-1 and TRBJ2-2; D might be TRBD1 (6 bases). This CDR3 spans 15 amino acids. From germline, CDR1 is SGHRS and CDR2 YFSETQ. V was clipped by 1 base and J by 1 base, with 8 bases between them.

About this clone itself: Other DNA variants within this sample encode the same CDR3. The rearrangement joins TRBV28 to TRBJ2-4; tentatively, D is TRBD2 (7 bases). The germline CDR1 and CDR2 sequences are MDHEN and SYDVKM. This CDR3 contains 15 residues. Trimming removed 3 bases at V and 1 base at J, with 10 bases between. As DNA, the CDR3 is TGTGCCAGCAGTTTGCGGGGGCTTGCCAAAAACATTCAGTACTTC. It encodes CASSLRGLAKNIQYF.

This chain uses TRBV27 with TRBJ1-3; 10 positions agree with TRBD1. The junction had 11 bases not matched to a gene; V was cut back by 5 bases and J by 4 bases. Germline CDR1 and CDR2: MNHEY and SMNVEV (reference sequence). CDR3 size: 17 residues. The CDR3 region is CASSRSVTGGAGNTIYF. Here the CDR3 DNA reads TGTGCCAGCAGTCGATCCGTGACAGGGGGCGCGGGAAACACCATATATTTT.

This clone came up a few times. The genes are TRBV27 and TRBJ2-7, with D possibly TRBD2 on 6 matching bases. CDR1 is MNHEY and CDR2 is SMNVEV in the germline V gene (reference sequence). CDR3 length equals 15 residues. V lost 8 bases and J 2 bases, leaving 19 bases between the germline ends. CDR3 loop: CASSIGGFLPYEQYF. Written as DNA, the CDR3 is TGTGCCAGCTCCATAGGAGGGTTCCTTCCCTACGAGCAGTACTTC.

Of note for this clone: This same CDR3 is encoded by further DNA sequences in the sample. V and J are TRBV5-4 and TRBJ1-2; a possible D gene is TRBD1 (5 bases). Trimming cost V 2 bases and J 2 bases, with 10 bases left between them. The CDR3 has 14 amino acids. Germline V gene sequence: CDR1 SGHNT, CDR2 YYREEE (reference sequence). CDR3 amino acids: CASSFGGYNYGYTF. The DNA of the CDR3 is TGTGCCAGCAGCTTTGGGGGTTACAACTATGGCTACACCTTC.

This clone was found a few times. The chain joins TRBV7-2 to TRBJ2-3; possible D gene TRBD2, 6 bases. CDR1 is SGHTA, CDR2 FQGNSA, per germline. This CDR3 is 14 amino acids long. V lost 6 bases to trimming and J lost 0 bases, with 10 bases between them. CDR3 amino acids: CASREGGSTDTQYF. The DNA of the CDR3 is TGTGCCAGCAGGGAGGGCGGAAGCACAGATACGCAGTATTTT. The full variable domain, its missing parts supplied by reference TRBV7-2 and TRBJ2-3, is GAGVSQSPSNKVTEKGKDVELRCDPISGHTALYWYRQSLGQGLEFLIYFQGNSAPDKSGLPSDRFSAERTGGSVSTLTIQRTQQEDSAVYLCASREGGSTDTQYFGPGTRLTVL.

This chain joins TRBV4-2 and TRBJ2-7; unclear D gene. The CDR3 length is 15 residues. Germline values: CDR1 LGHNA, CDR2 YNFKEQ. Trimming removed 1 base from V and 4 bases from J, with 14 bases in between. The chain's CDR3 is CASSQGPTTSYEQYF. DNA of the CDR3: TGTGCCAGCAGCCAAGGCCCGACAACCTCGTACGAGCAGTACTTC.

This clone was recorded many times. This chain joins TRBV28 and TRBJ2-5; no clear D. V lost 8 bases, J lost 8 bases, and 9 bases lay in between. This CDR3 is built from 10 residues. Germline CDR1 reads MDHEN; CDR2 reads SYDVKM. CDR3 bases: TGTGCCAGCGGTCGGGTTACCCAGTACTTC. It specifies CASGRVTQYF.

This clone has just a few counts. V and J are TRBV5-1 and TRBJ1-1, with D unresolved. The CDR3 has 15 residues. Trimming removed 0 bases from V and 3 bases from J, with 12 bases in between. Germline V lookup: CDR1 SGHRS, CDR2 YFSETQ. DNA for the CDR3: TGCGCCAGCAGCTTGGGAAGGTGGTATGACACTGAAGCTTTCTTT. It yields the protein CASSLGRWYDTEAFF. Together with reference TRBV5-1 and TRBJ1-1, the CDR3 gives the full variable domain: KAGVTQTPRYLIKTRGQQVTLSCSPISGHRSVSWYQQTPGQGLQFLFEYFSETQRNKGNFPGRFSGRQFSNSRSEMNVSTLELGDSALYLCASSLGRWYDTEAFFGQGTRLTVV.

This clone was seen only a few times. The rearrangement uses TRBV5-1 and TRBJ2-7; tentative D call: TRBD2 (6 bases). CDR1 SGHRS and CDR2 YFSETQ come from the germline V gene. The CDR3 is 13 residues long. Trimming took off 1 base at V and 3 bases at J, with 8 bases between the two ends. The CDR3 protein is CASSLFGSYEQYF. Written as DNA, the CDR3 is TGCGCCAGCAGCTTGTTCGGGAGCTACGAGCAGTACTTC.

The table lists this clone with a few counts. This chain uses TRBV6-5 with TRBJ2-7; 7 nucleotides match TRBD1. Germline V gene lookup returns CDR1 MNHEY and CDR2 SVGAGI. The CDR3 is 15 amino acids. The V segment lost 5 bases and the J segment 2 bases; nucleotides outside the gene matches: 9. The DNA of the CDR3 is TGTGCCAGCAGTAACCGTCGAGACAGGGCCTACGAGCAGTACTTC. It specifies CASSNRRDRAYEQYF.

The J gene is TRBJ1-3, the V gene TRBV7-2, with 9 bases lining up with TRBD1. The CDR3 runs to 16 residues. Losses at the gene ends were 5 bases for V and 3 bases for J; bases not matched to a gene: 8. Germline loops: CDR1 SGHTA, CDR2 FQGNSA. Written as DNA, the CDR3 is TGTGCCAGCAGCGAGGGCAACAGGGGGCTTGGAAACACCATATATTTT. Amino acids: CASSEGNRGLGNTIYF.

This clone turned up a few times. The V gene is TRBV12-5, the J gene TRBJ1-1, with TRBD1 matching over 7 bases. CDR3 length: 14 amino acids. In germline, CDR1 is LGHNT, CDR2 FRNRAP. V was pared by 1 base and J by 10 bases, with 9 bases of the junction left unmatched. CDR3 in DNA: TGTGCTAGTGGTTTGGGACAGGGCCGGGAGGGAGCTTTCTTT. Encoded protein: CASGLGQGREGAFF.

With respect to this clone: Its ends do not fully match the called genes, so a read error is possible. V gene TRBV2 combines with J gene TRBJ1-1, with 7 nucleotides matching TRBD1. The CDR3 spans 14 residues. From germline, CDR1 is SNHLY and CDR2 FYNNEI. The CDR3 is CASNEQGTNTEAFF. The CDR3 nucleotides are TGTGCCAGCAATGAACAGGGGACGAACACTGAAGCTTTCTTT.

The chain is built from TRBV5-1 and TRBJ1-4; D call uncertain. Germline V gene sequence: CDR1 SGHRS, CDR2 YFSETQ. V lost 4 bases, J lost 3 bases, and 16 bases lay in between. The length of the CDR3 is 16 residues. CDR3 residues: CASSPFGGGANEKLFF. CDR3 bases: TGCGCCAGCAGCCCGTTCGGAGGCGGAGCTAATGAAAAACTGTTTTTT.

This clone appeared a few times. V and J are TRBV27 and TRBJ2-7, with 11 bases that match TRBD1. Germline assignment: CDR1 MNHEY and CDR2 SMNVEV (reference sequence). The ends lost 7 bases at V and 6 bases at J; junction bases unmatched: 5. The CDR3 is 13 residues long. The CDR3 bases are TGTGCCAGCACCTGGACAGGGGGCCTCGAGCAGTACTTC. It is translated as CASTWTGGLEQYF.

This clone was counted a few times. The genes are TRBV7-2 and TRBJ1-2; 8 nucleotides line up with TRBD1. The CDR3 is 15 residues long. Trimming took 1 base from V and 0 from J; bases not matched to a gene: 1. Germline V CDR1 and CDR2: SGHTA, FQGNSA. The CDR3 here is CASSLEQGANYGYTF. The CDR3 DNA reads as TGTGCCAGCAGCTTAGAACAGGGGGCTAACTATGGCTACACCTTC.

This clone showed up just a few times. The rearrangement links TRBV29-1 to TRBJ1-2, with 8 bases lining up with TRBD1. The V and J ends lost 6 bases and 9 bases, in that order; junction bases with no gene match: 9. The germline V gene encodes CDR1 SQVTM and CDR2 ANQGSEA. CDR3 length: 12 amino acids. CDR3 loop: CSVAGTGGSYTF. In DNA form, the CDR3 reads TGCAGCGTCGCCGGGACAGGTGGTAGCTACACCTTC.

The chain carries TRBV7-8 and TRBJ1-4; 7 bases map to TRBD1. J was trimmed by 12 bases and V by 5 bases; bases with no gene match: 12. The length of the CDR3 is 14 residues. CDR1 is SGHVS, CDR2 FQNEAQ, per germline. CDR3 nucleotide sequence: TGTGCCAGCAGCAAAGGACAGGCCGGGGTTCAACTGTTTTTT. As protein: CASSKGQAGVQLFF.